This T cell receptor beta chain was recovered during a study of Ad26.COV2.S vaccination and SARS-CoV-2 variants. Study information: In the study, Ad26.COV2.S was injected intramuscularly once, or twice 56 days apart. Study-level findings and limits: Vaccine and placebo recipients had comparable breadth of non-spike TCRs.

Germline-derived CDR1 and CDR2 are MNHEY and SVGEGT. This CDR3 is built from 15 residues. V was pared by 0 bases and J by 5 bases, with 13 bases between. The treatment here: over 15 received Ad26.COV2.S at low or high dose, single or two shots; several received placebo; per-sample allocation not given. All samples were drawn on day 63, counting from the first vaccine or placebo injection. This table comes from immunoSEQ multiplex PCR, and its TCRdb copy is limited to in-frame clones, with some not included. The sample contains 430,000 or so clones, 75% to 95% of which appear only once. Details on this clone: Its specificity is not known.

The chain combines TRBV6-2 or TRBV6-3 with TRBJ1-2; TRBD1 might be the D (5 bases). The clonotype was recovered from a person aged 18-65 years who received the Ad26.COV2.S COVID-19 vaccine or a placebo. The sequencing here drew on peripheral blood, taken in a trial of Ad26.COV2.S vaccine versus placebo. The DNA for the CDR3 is TGTGCCAGCAGTTACTCGATGGGGGGATTTTATGGCTACACCTTC. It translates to CASSYSMGGFYGYTF.